Below, one T cell receptor beta chain is given with its context. Its antigen is undetermined. This sample is drawn from a study of T cell responses to AZD1222 COVID-19 vaccine. Findings and caveats of the study: Spike-specific TCR repertoires showed rising breadth and depth after two AZD1222 doses. Among the donors, most were white British and more were female, and clonal diversity was possibly underestimated.

Assay used: immunoSEQ multiplex PCR; TCRdb lists only in-frame clones, some missing. The repertoire holds 55,000 to 85,000 clones, with about 83% as singletons. This clonotype originated in an adult in good health. Sequencing was performed on peripheral blood, taken on day 0 of AZD1222 vaccination.

This chain's CDR3 is CASSPRDISTDTQYF. DNA of the CDR3: TGTGCCAGTAGTCCTCGGGACATAAGCACAGATACGCAGTATTTT. The chain links TRBV19 to TRBJ2-3; possible D gene TRBD1, 6 bases. V lost 5 bases to trimming and J lost 0 bases, with 12 bases between them. From germline, CDR1 is LNHDA and CDR2 SQIVND (reference sequence). The CDR3 runs 15 residues.